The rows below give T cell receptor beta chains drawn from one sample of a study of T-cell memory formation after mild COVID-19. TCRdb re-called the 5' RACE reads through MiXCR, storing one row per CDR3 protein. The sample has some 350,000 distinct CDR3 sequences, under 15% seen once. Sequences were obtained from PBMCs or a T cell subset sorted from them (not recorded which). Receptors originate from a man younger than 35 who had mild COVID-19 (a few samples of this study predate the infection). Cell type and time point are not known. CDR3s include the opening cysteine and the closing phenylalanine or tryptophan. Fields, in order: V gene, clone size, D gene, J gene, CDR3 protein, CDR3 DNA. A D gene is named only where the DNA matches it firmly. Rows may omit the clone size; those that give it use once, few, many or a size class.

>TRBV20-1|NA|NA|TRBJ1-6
CSANWAVQGTNSPLHF
TGCAGCGCAAACTGGGCTGTTCAGGGGACTAATTCACCCCTCCACTTT
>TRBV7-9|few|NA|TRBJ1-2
CASSVAEDYGYTF
TGTGCCAGCAGCGTCGCAGAGGACTATGGCTACACCTTC
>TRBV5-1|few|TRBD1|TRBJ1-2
CASSAGTGSYGYTF
TGCGCCAGCAGCGCTGGGACAGGATCCTATGGCTACACCTTC
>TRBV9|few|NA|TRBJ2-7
CASSRGGLGRREQYF
TGTGCCAGCAGCAGAGGGGGTTTGGGAAGGAGGGAGCAGTACTTC
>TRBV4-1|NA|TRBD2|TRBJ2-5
CASSQAVAGVGETQYF
TGCGCCAGCAGCCAAGCAGTAGCGGGGGTTGGGGAGACCCAGTACTTC
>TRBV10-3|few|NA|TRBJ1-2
CAISELSFGPEGGYTF
TGTGCCATCAGTGAGCTCTCGTTTGGACCCGAGGGAGGCTACACCTTC
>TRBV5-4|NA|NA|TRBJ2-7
CASRHDRSYEQYF
TGTGCCAGCAGACATGACAGAAGCTACGAGCAGTACTTC
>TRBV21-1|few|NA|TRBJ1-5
CASSKGPGTDNQPQHF
TGTGCCAGCAGCAAAGGGCCCGGGACAGACAATCAGCCCCAGCATTTT
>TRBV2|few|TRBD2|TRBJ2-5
CASSASSGGVQETQYF
TGTGCCAGCAGTGCCTCTAGCGGGGGGGTTCAAGAGACCCAGTACTTC
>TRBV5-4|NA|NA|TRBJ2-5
CASSLPDQETQYF
TGTGCCAGCAGCTTGCCCGACCAAGAGACCCAGTACTTC
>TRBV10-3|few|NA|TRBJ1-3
CATLDGLSGNTIYF
TGTGCCACTTTGGATGGCCTCTCTGGAAACACCATATATTTT
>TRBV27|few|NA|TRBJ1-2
CASSSYREGYGYTF
TGTGCCAGCAGTTCTTACAGGGAAGGCTATGGCTACACCTTC
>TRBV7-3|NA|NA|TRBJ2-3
CASSLEGRGDTQYF
TGTGCCAGCAGCTTAGAGGGTCGTGGAGATACGCAGTATTTT
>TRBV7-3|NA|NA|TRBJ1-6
CASSVGGSYNSPLHF
TGTGCCAGCAGCGTTGGGGGCTCCTATAATTCACCCCTCCACTTT
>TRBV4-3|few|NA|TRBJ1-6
CASSQDRGGWDSPLHF
TGCGCCAGCAGCCAAGATCGAGGGGGTTGGGATTCACCCCTCCACTTT
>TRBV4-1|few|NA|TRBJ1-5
CASSQTDNQPQHF
TGCGCCAGCAGCCAAACGGATAATCAGCCCCAGCATTTT
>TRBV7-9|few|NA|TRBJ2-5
CASSLVRDLQETQYF
TGTGCCAGCAGCTTAGTGCGGGACCTCCAAGAGACCCAGTACTTC
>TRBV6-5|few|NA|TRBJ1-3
CASIGHSSGNTIYF
TGTGCCAGCATTGGACATTCATCTGGAAACACCATATATTTT
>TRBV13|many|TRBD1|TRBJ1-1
CASSPTGGGGNTEAFF
TGTGCCAGCAGCCCAACTGGAGGGGGCGGGAACACTGAAGCTTTCTTT
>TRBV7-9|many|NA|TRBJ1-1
CASSAGAGNTEAFF
TGTGCCAGCAGCGCAGGGGCGGGGAACACTGAAGCTTTCTTT
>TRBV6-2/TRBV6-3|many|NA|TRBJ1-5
CASSHLDRNQPQHF
TGTGCCAGCAGTCACTTGGACAGAAATCAGCCCCAGCATTTT
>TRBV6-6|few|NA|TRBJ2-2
CASSYLTGGGTGELFF
TGTGCCAGCAGTTACCTAACGGGGGGCGGCACCGGGGAGCTGTTTTTT
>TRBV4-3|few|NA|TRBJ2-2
CASSQDIQTGELFF
TGCGCCAGCAGCCAAGATATACAGACCGGGGAGCTGTTTTTT
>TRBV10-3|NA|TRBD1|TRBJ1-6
CAISPGTGVGVSSYNSPLHF
TGTGCCATCAGTCCCGGGACAGGGGTTGGAGTAAGCTCCTATAATTCACCCCTCCACTTT
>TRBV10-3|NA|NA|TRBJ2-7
CAISELAWYEQYF
TGTGCCATCAGTGAACTAGCATGGTACGAGCAGTACTTC
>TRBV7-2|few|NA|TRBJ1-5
CASSLRVAGQPQHF
TGTGCCAGCAGCTTAAGGGTCGCCGGTCAGCCCCAGCATTTT
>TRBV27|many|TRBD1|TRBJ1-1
CASSAAGTGEKAFF
TGTGCCAGCAGTGCCGCCGGGACAGGGGAGAAAGCTTTCTTT
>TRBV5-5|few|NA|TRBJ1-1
CASSIGAGAMNTEAFF
TGTGCCAGCAGCATTGGGGCAGGGGCGATGAACACTGAAGCTTTCTTT
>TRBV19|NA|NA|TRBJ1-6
CASSIGVSPLHF
TGTGCCAGTAGTATAGGGGTTTCACCCCTCCACTTT
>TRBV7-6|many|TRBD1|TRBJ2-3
CASSIGQGGTDTQYF
TGTGCCAGCAGCATCGGACAGGGCGGCACAGATACGCAGTATTTT
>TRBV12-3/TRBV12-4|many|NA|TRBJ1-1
CASSFQGKGTEAFF
TGTGCCAGCAGTTTTCAGGGTAAGGGCACTGAAGCTTTCTTT
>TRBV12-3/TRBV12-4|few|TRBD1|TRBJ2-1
CASSLTGTGASSFF
TGTGCCAGCAGCCTTACGGGGACAGGGGCTAGCTCCTTCTTC
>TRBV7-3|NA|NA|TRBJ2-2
CASGPLGGGELFF
TGTGCCAGCGGCCCCCTGGGAGGCGGGGAGCTGTTTTTT
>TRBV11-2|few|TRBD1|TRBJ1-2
CASSWSTGGNGYTF
TGTGCCAGCAGCTGGAGCACAGGGGGTAATGGCTACACCTTC
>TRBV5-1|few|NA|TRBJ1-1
CASTAGARTEAFF
TGCGCCAGCACGGCCGGGGCACGGACTGAAGCTTTCTTT
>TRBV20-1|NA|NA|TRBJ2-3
CSARGSDTQYF
TGCAGTGCTAGGGGGTCAGATACGCAGTATTTT
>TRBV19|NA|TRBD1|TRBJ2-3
CASSLRDRYTDTQYF
TGTGCCAGTAGTCTCCGGGACAGGTACACAGATACGCAGTATTTT
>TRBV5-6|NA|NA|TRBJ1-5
CASSPWGAPQPQHF
TGTGCCAGCAGTCCTTGGGGGGCCCCACAGCCCCAGCATTTT
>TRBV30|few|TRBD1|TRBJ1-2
CAWRGTGGAHGYTF
TGTGCCTGGAGAGGGACAGGGGGCGCGCATGGCTACACCTTC
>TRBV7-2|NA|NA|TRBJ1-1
CASSQGLIKNTEAFF
TGTGCCAGCAGCCAAGGACTGATCAAGAACACTGAAGCTTTCTTT
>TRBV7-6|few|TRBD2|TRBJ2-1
CASSLAATPGLAVDEQFF
TGTGCCAGCAGCTTAGCGGCCACTCCGGGACTAGCGGTTGATGAGCAGTTCTTC
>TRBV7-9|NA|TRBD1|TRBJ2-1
CASSVLPGQKYNEQFF
TGTGCCAGCAGCGTTCTCCCGGGACAGAAATACAATGAGCAGTTCTTC
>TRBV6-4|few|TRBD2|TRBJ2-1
CASSPLSGGLREQFF
TGTGCCAGCAGTCCCTTGAGCGGGGGGCTCCGTGAGCAGTTCTTC
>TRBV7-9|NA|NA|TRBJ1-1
CASSLKGAEAFF
TGTGCCAGCAGCTTAAAGGGGGCTGAAGCTTTCTTT
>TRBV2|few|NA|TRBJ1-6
CATRVDNSPLHF
TGTGCCACCAGGGTAGATAATTCACCCCTCCACTTT
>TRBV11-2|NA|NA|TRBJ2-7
CASSWGNPYEQYF
TGTGCCAGCAGCTGGGGAAACCCCTACGAGCAGTACTTC
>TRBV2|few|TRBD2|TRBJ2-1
CASGTSGALSYNEQFF
TGTGCCTCCGGGACTAGCGGGGCCCTCTCCTACAATGAGCAGTTCTTC
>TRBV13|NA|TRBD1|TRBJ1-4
CASSLKDRGSEKLFF
TGTGCCAGCAGCTTGAAGGACAGGGGATCGGAAAAACTGTTTTTT
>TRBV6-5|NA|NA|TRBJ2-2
CASSYDGSNTGELFF
TGTGCCAGCAGTTACGACGGGTCGAACACCGGGGAGCTGTTTTTT
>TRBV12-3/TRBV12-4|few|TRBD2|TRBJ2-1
CASSGGLAGPNEQFF
TGTGCCAGCAGTGGGGGACTAGCGGGGCCCAATGAGCAGTTCTTC
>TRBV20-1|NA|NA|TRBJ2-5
CSASPRTQYF
TGCAGTGCTAGCCCTCGGACCCAGTACTTC